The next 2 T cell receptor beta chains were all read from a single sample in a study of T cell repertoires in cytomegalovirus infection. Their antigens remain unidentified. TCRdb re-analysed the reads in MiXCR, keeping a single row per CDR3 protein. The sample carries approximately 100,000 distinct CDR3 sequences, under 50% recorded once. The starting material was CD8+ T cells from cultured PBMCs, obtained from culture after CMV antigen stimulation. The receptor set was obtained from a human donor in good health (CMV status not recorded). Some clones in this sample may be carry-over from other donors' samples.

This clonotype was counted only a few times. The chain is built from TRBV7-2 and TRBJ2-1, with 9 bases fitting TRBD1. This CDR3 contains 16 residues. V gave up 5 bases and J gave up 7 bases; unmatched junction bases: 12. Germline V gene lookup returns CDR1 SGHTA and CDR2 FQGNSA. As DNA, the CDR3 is TGTGCCAGCAGCCAGGGACAGGGCCCCAGTATTAATGAGCAGTTCTTC. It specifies CASSQGQGPSINEQFF.

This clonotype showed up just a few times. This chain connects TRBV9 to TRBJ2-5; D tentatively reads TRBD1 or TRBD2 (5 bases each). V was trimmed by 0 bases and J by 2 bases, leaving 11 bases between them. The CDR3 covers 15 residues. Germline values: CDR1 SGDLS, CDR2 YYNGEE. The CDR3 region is CASSVEGREQETQYF. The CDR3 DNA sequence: TGTGCCAGCAGCGTAGAGGGACGGGAACAAGAGACCCAGTACTTC.